This T cell receptor beta chain was obtained from a study of spatial heterogeneity in lung cancer. Many counts were recorded for this clonotype. The CDR3 is 14 residues long. V lost 0 bases to trimming and J lost 9 bases, with 14 bases between them. Looked up from germline, CDR1 is LGHNT and CDR2 is FRNRAP. MiXCR, run by TCRdb on the 5' RACE reads, gives a single entry per CDR3 protein. The sample contains about 30,000 distinct CDR3 sequences, more than 8% of which appear only once. Time point given: sample taken at primary tumor resection. TCRs were sequenced from unsorted whole RNA of tumor, nontumor lung or PBMC.

The chain carries TRBV12-5 and TRBJ1-1; D is possibly TRBD1 (6 bases). This receptor was taken from a female donor with early-stage non-small cell lung cancer. The sequencing here drew on PBMCs, taken at surgery. CDR3 in amino acids: CASGLVWLGAQAFF. Written as DNA, the CDR3 is TGTGCTAGTGGTTTGGTGTGGTTGGGGGCGCAAGCTTTCTTT.